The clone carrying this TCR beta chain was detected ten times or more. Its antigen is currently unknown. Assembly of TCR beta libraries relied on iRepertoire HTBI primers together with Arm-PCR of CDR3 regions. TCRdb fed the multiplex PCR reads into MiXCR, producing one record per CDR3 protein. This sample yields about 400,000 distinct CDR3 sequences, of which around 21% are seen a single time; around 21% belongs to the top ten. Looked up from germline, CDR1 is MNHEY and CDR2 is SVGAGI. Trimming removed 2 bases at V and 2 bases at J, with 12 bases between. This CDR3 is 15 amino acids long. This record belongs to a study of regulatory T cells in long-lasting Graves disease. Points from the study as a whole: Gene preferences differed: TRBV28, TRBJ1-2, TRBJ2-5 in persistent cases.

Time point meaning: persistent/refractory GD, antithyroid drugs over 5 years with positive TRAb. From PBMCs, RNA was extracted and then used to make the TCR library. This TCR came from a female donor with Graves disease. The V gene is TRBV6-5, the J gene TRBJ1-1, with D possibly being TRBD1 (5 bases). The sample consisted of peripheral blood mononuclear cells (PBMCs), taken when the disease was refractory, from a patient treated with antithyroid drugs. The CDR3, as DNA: TGTGCCAGCAGTTACGAGAATAGGGGTAACACTGAAGCTTTCTTT. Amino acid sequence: CASSYENRGNTEAFF.